This TCR beta chain came from a study of CD4 T cells in relation to SARS-CoV-2 and coronaviruses. This clone was detected a few times. Its antigen is unknown. Unexposed donor CD4+ T cells date from 2011-2018, before the COVID-19 pandemic. Isolation of CD4+ T cells took place after approximately 10 days in culture. Sequenced by immunoSEQ multiplex PCR; TCRdb stores in-frame clones only, minus some. Of roughly 25,000 clones in the sample, roughly 74% were seen once. There are 15 residues in the CDR3. Germline CDR1 KGHSH, CDR2 LQKENI. Trimming took 0 bases from V and 3 from J; bases not matched to a gene: 2.

This clonotype was sampled from a human donor in good health. The sample was CD4+ T cells from PBMCs, cultured in vitro. V usage is TRBV18 and J usage is TRBJ1-2; TRBD1 agrees at 9 bases. Here the CDR3 DNA reads TGTGCCAGCTCACCACCCGGACAGGGGTACTATGGCTACACCTTC. This encodes CASSPPGQGYYGYTF.